The next 30 T cell receptor beta chains were all read from a single sample in a study of blood T cell repertoires in COVID-19. The method was immunoSEQ multiplex PCR; TCRdb's version includes in-frame clones alone and lacks a portion of them. This sample has tens of thousands of clones, with just over 85% found just once. Sequencing was performed on peripheral blood. Receptors were obtained from a human donor in a cohort sampled during active COVID-19.

This clone appeared a single time. This sequence joins TRBV19 and TRBJ1-1; D unclear. The germline gives CDR1 LNHDA, CDR2 SQIVND (reference sequence). The germline V and J ends were trimmed by 10 bases and 0 bases, with 9 bases remaining between them. The CDR3 runs to 12 residues. Written as DNA, the CDR3 is TGTGCCACCAGCGGCCTGAACACTGAAGCTTTCTTT. It codes for CATSGLNTEAFF. Based on the CDR3 plus reference TRBV19 and TRBJ1-1, the full variable domain is DGGITQSPKYLFRKEGQNVTLSCEQNLNHDAMYWYRQDPGQGLRLIYYSQIVNDFQKGDIAEGYSVSREKKESFPLTVTSAQKNPTAFYLCATSGLNTEAFFGQGTRLTVV.

V gene TRBV28 combines with J gene TRBJ2-1, with D unresolved. V was clipped by 3 bases and J by 6 bases, with 21 bases between them. CDR1 MDHEN and CDR2 SYDVKM come from the germline V gene. CDR3 length: 17 residues. The CDR3, as DNA: TGTGCCAGCAGTTTTCTCAACGGGTTTTACCCTGGCAATGAGCAGTTCTTC. This sequence encodes CASSFLNGFYPGNEQFF.

This rearrangement joins TRBV7-2 to TRBJ2-1; a weak D match, TRBD1 (6 bases). The length of the CDR3 is 14 residues. The ends were cut back, 8 bases at V and 12 bases at J, with 23 bases in the middle. CDR1 and CDR2 (germline): SGHTA, FQGNSA. The CDR3 DNA sequence: TGTGCCAGCCCCCGGGAACAGGGCAGTCATGGGCAGTTCTTC. It codes for CASPREQGSHGQFF.

This rearrangement joins TRBV3-1 (or the pseudogene TRBV3-2) to TRBJ2-2, with D maybe TRBD2 (5 bases). Germline V gives CDR1 LGHDT, CDR2 YNNKEL (reference sequence). The CDR3 has 14 residues. The V end was cut by 10 bases, the J end by 7 bases, with 19 bases between. CDR3 coding DNA: TGTGCCACACGGCGGCCCGGGATTGACGGGGAGCTGTTTTTT. Protein sequence: CATRRPGIDGELFF.

This clone occurred once. The rearrangement uses TRBV6-2 or TRBV6-3 and TRBJ2-1, with 11 bases lining up with TRBD2. CDR3 length equals 16 residues. Trimming cost V 5 bases and J 4 bases; bases outside gene matches: 7. From germline, CDR1 is MNHEY and CDR2 SVGEGT. CDR3 loop: CASSTQLAGVYNEQFF. In DNA, the CDR3 is TGTGCCAGCAGTACCCAACTAGCGGGGGTTTACAATGAGCAGTTCTTC.

The J gene is TRBJ2-5, the V gene TRBV18; tentatively, D is TRBD1 (5 bases). V was trimmed by 3 bases and J by 5 bases, leaving 16 bases between them. Looked up from germline, CDR1 is KGHSH and CDR2 is LQKENI. CDR3 length: 15 amino acids. The CDR3 region is CASSPQGDGWETQYF. The CDR3 nucleotides are TGTGCCAGCTCACCTCAGGGTGATGGTTGGGAGACCCAGTACTTC.

This chain links TRBV28 with TRBJ2-4; tentative D call: TRBD1 (6 bases). Germline CDR1 is MDHEN and CDR2 is SYDVKM. The CDR3 sequence is 14 residues long. V gave up 5 bases and J gave up 10 bases, with 18 bases separating them. CDR3 DNA sequence: TGTGCCAGCAGTAATACGAGGGGGATAAGGATTCAGTACTTC. It yields the protein CASSNTRGIRIQYF. Full variable domain (outside the CDR3, taken from reference TRBV28 and TRBJ2-4): DVKVTQSSRYLVKRTGEKVFLECVQDMDHENMFWYRQDPGLGLRLIYFSYDVKMKEKGDIPEGYSVSREKKERFSLILESASTNQTSMYLCASSNTRGIRIQYFGAGTRLSVL.

V and J are TRBV7-2 and TRBJ1-5; D possibly corresponds to TRBD1 (5 bases). The length of the CDR3 is 15 residues. V was shortened by 1 base and J by 7 bases, with 14 bases between the two germline ends. Germline V gene data show CDR1 as SGHTA and CDR2 as FQGNSA. The CDR3, as DNA: TGTGCCAGCAGCTTAGTGTCTGGGGGAGGGCAGCCCCAGCATTTT. It codes for CASSLVSGGGQPQHF.

V and J are TRBV7-2 and TRBJ1-5, with 9 bases matching TRBD1. The V segment lost 2 bases and the J segment 4 bases; nucleotides outside the gene matches: 9. The V gene's germline CDR1 is SGHTA and CDR2 FQGNSA. The CDR3 totals 17 residues. The CDR3 reads CASSLLDRGSVNQPQHF. CDR3 in DNA: TGTGCCAGCAGCTTACTGGACAGGGGTTCTGTAAATCAGCCCCAGCATTTT.

The chain combines TRBV6-1 with TRBJ2-1; TRBD2 matches 11 bases. This CDR3 is built from 15 residues. V gave up 2 bases and J gave up 7 bases; unmatched junction bases: 4. Germline CDR1 reads MNHNS; CDR2 reads SASEGT. The CDR3 region is CASSELGTSGNEQFF. DNA for the CDR3: TGTGCCAGCAGTGAATTGGGGACTAGCGGTAATGAGCAGTTCTTC.

This sequence joins TRBV2 and TRBJ1-2; D is possibly TRBD1 (5 bases). Germline CDR1 is SNHLY and CDR2 is FYNNEI. CDR3 length: 14 amino acids. With 2 bases removed from V and 2 bases from J, the gap between germline ends came to 9 bases. CDR3 residues: CASSEWGLNYGYTF. CDR3 in DNA: TGTGCCAGCAGTGAATGGGGCCTGAACTATGGCTACACCTTC.

The CDR3 loop is CASSPSAAQGRGYTF. The DNA for the CDR3 is TGTGCCAGCAGCCCCTCGGCTGCCCAGGGAAGAGGCTACACCTTC. The rearrangement joins TRBV6-2 or TRBV6-3 to TRBJ1-2; perhaps TRBD1 as D (5 bases). From germline, CDR1 is MNHEY and CDR2 SVGEGT. The CDR3 is 15 residues long. Deletions cut 6 bases from V and 8 bases from J, with 22 bases between.

The V gene is TRBV5-1, the J gene TRBJ2-1, with a tentative D call TRBD2 (5 bases). The CDR3 loop spans 14 amino acids. Germline lookup yields CDR1 SGHRS and CDR2 YFSETQ. V lost 4 bases, J lost 4 bases, and 12 bases lay in between. The CDR3 nucleotides are TGCGCCAGCAGCAATCCGGGGTGGTACAATGAGCAGTTCTTC. Its translation: CASSNPGWYNEQFF.

V usage is TRBV27 and J usage is TRBJ1-5; D remains ambiguous. Trimming left V 2 bases short and J 2 bases short, with 7 bases between. The CDR3 is 14 amino acids. From germline, CDR1 is MNHEY and CDR2 SMNVEV (reference sequence). The CDR3 region is CASSLVTGNQPQHF. The CDR3 DNA is TGTGCCAGCAGTTTAGTAACAGGCAATCAGCCCCAGCATTTT.

The chain links TRBV5-6 to TRBJ2-1; 13 nucleotides align to TRBD2. The junction had 3 bases not matched to a gene; V was cut back by 0 bases and J by 6 bases. The CDR3 consists of 16 residues. Germline loops: CDR1 SGHDT, CDR2 YYEEEE. The CDR3 DNA is TGTGCCAGCAGCTTGGGGACTAGCGGGGGTAGCAATGAGCAGTTCTTC. Encoded protein: CASSLGTSGGSNEQFF.

The chain recombines TRBV28 with TRBJ2-7; TRBD2 is a possible D gene (5 bases). V was cut by 8 bases and J by 0 bases, with 8 bases left in between. Germline assignment: CDR1 MDHEN and CDR2 SYDVKM. The CDR3 extends over 12 amino acids. CDR3 coding DNA: TGTGCCAGCTTTAGCGACTCCTACGAGCAGTACTTC. It is translated as CASFSDSYEQYF.

The chain has TRBV14 and TRBJ2-3, with TRBD2 matching 10 bases. Germline lookup yields CDR1 SGHDN and CDR2 FVKESK. This CDR3 region has 20 residues. V dropped 0 bases and J dropped 8; count of bases not matched to a gene: 20. The DNA of the CDR3 is TGTGCCAGCAGCCAAGATCGAAGAGAGGGACTAGCGTCAAAAAGGGGTACGCAGTATTTT. It translates to CASSQDRREGLASKRGTQYF.

This clone was counted a few times. The chain couples TRBV28 to TRBJ1-5; the match to TRBD1 covers 8 bases. V gave up 6 bases and J gave up 4 bases; unmatched junction bases: 8. This CDR3 is built from 15 residues. Looked up from germline, CDR1 is MDHEN and CDR2 is SYDVKM. DNA of the CDR3: TGTGCCAGCAGCCCTGGACAGGGCAGGAATCAGCCCCAGCATTTT. It yields the protein CASSPGQGRNQPQHF.

The chain has TRBV5-6 and TRBJ2-7; possible D gene TRBD2, 6 bases. The CDR3 sequence is 14 residues long. The V end lost 0 bases, the J end lost 8 bases, and 15 bases lay between the germline ends. Germline CDR1 SGHDT, CDR2 YYEEEE. CDR3 sequence (DNA): TGTGCCAGCAGCTTGGGCGGGACCCCTAGGAAGCAGTACTTC. This gives the protein CASSLGGTPRKQYF. The entire variable domain, with the rest obtained from reference TRBV5-6 and TRBJ2-7, is as follows: DAGVTQSPTHLIKTRGQQVTLRCSPKSGHDTVSWYQQALGQGPQFIFQYYEEEERQRGNFPDRFSGHQFPNYSSELNVNALLLGDSALYLCASSLGGTPRKQYFGPGTRLTVT.

This chain joins TRBV7-2 and TRBJ2-7; D might be TRBD1 (5 bases). With 6 bases removed from V and 2 bases from J, the gap between germline ends came to 14 bases. This CDR3 spans 14 amino acids. Per germline, CDR1 SGHTA and CDR2 FQGNSA. The CDR3 bases are TGTGCCAGCAGAGGACAACCGTTACCCTACGAGCAGTACTTC. It yields the protein CASRGQPLPYEQYF.

The V gene is TRBV4-2, the J gene TRBJ2-3; tentatively, D is TRBD2 (6 bases). Germline CDR1 reads LGHNA; CDR2 reads YNFKEQ. The CDR3 length is 15 residues. The V and J ends lost 2 bases and 4 bases respectively, with 13 bases between them. The CDR3 loop is CASSQRTGVADTQYF. CDR3 DNA sequence: TGTGCCAGCAGCCAAAGAACGGGAGTCGCAGATACGCAGTATTTT.

The V gene is TRBV14, the J gene TRBJ2-5, with TRBD1 as a possible D gene (6 bases). The CDR3 loop spans 13 amino acids. Trimming took off 4 bases at V and 5 bases at J, with 11 bases between the two ends. CDR1 and CDR2 from the germline V gene are SGHDN and FVKESK. The CDR3 protein is CASSRTGLETQYF. The CDR3 DNA reads TGTGCCAGCAGCCGCACAGGGCTGGAGACCCAGTACTTC. Supplemented by reference TRBV14 and TRBJ2-5, the full variable domain reads EAGVTQFPSHSVIEKGQTVTLRCDPISGHDNLYWYRRVMGKEIKFLLHFVKESKQDESGMPNNRFLAERTGGTYSTLKVQPAELEDSGVYFCASSRTGLETQYFGPGTRLLVL.

The V and J genes are TRBV7-2 and TRBJ2-2; 9 positions match TRBD2. The CDR3 is 17 residues long. V lost 1 base to trimming and J lost 6 bases; unmatched junction nucleotides: 9. Looked up from germline, CDR1 is SGHTA and CDR2 is FQGNSA. Written as DNA, the CDR3 is TGTGCCAGCAGCTTAGACGGCGGGAGGGCCTCGGCCGGGGAGCTGTTTTTT. It is translated as CASSLDGGRASAGELFF.

The V call is TRBV10-3, the J call TRBJ2-5, with 7 bases fitting TRBD1. The junction had 6 bases not matched to a gene; V was cut back by 3 bases and J by 5 bases. CDR1 is ENHRY, CDR2 SYGVKD, per germline. CDR3 length: 14 amino acids. CDR3 sequence: CAISERTGVETQYF. DNA of the CDR3: TGTGCCATCAGTGAACGGACAGGCGTCGAGACCCAGTACTTC.

The chain links TRBV28 to TRBJ2-5, with 8 bases that match TRBD1. V shed 6 bases, J shed 5 bases, and the junction held 5 bases outside the gene matches. There are 13 residues in the CDR3. Germline V gives CDR1 MDHEN, CDR2 SYDVKM. The CDR3 sequence is CASRRQGRETQYF. CDR3 in DNA: TGTGCCAGCAGGCGACAGGGGCGGGAGACCCAGTACTTC.

The chain employs TRBV7-2 and TRBJ1-2; the D is unclear. Trimming left V 3 bases short and J 7 bases short, with 18 bases between. The CDR3 loop spans 15 amino acids. The germline V gene has CDR1 SGHTA and CDR2 FQGNSA. The chain's CDR3 is CASSLRSTLAAGYTF. In DNA, the CDR3 is TGTGCCAGCAGCTTGAGGAGCACTCTAGCCGCTGGCTACACCTTC.

The chain recombines TRBV7-9 with TRBJ1-1; 7 bases are shared with TRBD1. This CDR3 has 14 residues. Germline trimming cut 4 bases from V and 1 base from J; bases unmatched to any gene: 3. The V gene's germline CDR1 is SEHNR and CDR2 FQNEAQ (reference sequence). The DNA of the CDR3 is TGTGCCAGCAGCTGGGGACAGACGAACACTGAAGCTTTCTTT. Its translation is CASSWGQTNTEAFF.

The chain links TRBV28 to TRBJ1-2; 10 bases align to TRBD1. This CDR3 has 18 residues. Unmatched junction bases numbered 16, after V lost 4 bases and J lost 5 bases. Germline CDR1 reads MDHEN; CDR2 reads SYDVKM. The chain's CDR3 is CASSSGGPGQGPRYGYTF. In DNA form, the CDR3 reads TGTGCCAGCAGTTCGGGGGGGCCGGGACAGGGGCCCCGATATGGCTACACCTTC.

This clone was found once. This chain connects TRBV6-8 to TRBJ2-7; tentatively, D is TRBD2 (5 bases). The CDR3 spans 15 residues. The germline V gene has CDR1 MNHGY and CDR2 SAAAGT. Trimming left V 4 bases short and J 11 bases short, with 24 bases between. The CDR3 spells CASSSPPSPEEIEYF. The CDR3 coding sequence is TGTGCCAGCAGTTCCCCCCCTAGCCCAGAGGAAATTGAGTACTTC.

The chain has TRBV18 and TRBJ1-3, with TRBD1 identical over 7 bases. The length of the CDR3 is 15 residues. V shed 5 bases, J shed 3 bases, and the junction held 7 bases outside the gene matches. Germline V CDR1 and CDR2: KGHSH, LQKENI. CDR3 sequence: CASSSVTGLGNTIYF. The CDR3 DNA follows: TGTGCCAGCTCATCTGTGACAGGGCTTGGAAACACCATATATTTT.